One sample yielded the 14 T cell receptor beta chains listed below, sequenced in a study of T-cell memory formation after mild COVID-19. TCRdb used MiXCR to reprocess the 5' RACE reads, holding one entry per CDR3 protein. The sample yields around 130,000 distinct CDR3 sequences, about 17% seen once. Specimen: PBMCs or a T cell subset sorted from them (not recorded which). The receptors come from a man in his late teens or twenties who had mild COVID-19 (a few samples of this study predate the infection). Cell type and time point are not known.

V usage is TRBV7-9 and J usage is TRBJ2-5, with D possibly TRBD2 on 5 matching bases. The CDR3 runs to 13 residues. V was pared by 3 bases and J by 5 bases, with 10 bases between. Germline values: CDR1 SEHNR, CDR2 FQNEAQ (reference sequence). The CDR3 coding sequence is TGTGCCAGCAGCTTTCAAGCGGTGGAGACCCAGTACTTC. It encodes CASSFQAVETQYF. Filled out from reference TRBV7-9 and TRBJ2-5, the complete variable domain reads DTGVSQNPRHKITKRGQNVTFRCDPISEHNRLYWYRQTLGQGPEFLTYFQNEAQLEKSRLLSDRFSAERPKGSFSTLEIQRTEQGDSAMYLCASSFQAVETQYFGPGTRLLVL.

This chain links TRBV12-3 or TRBV12-4 with TRBJ2-5; TRBD2 matches 7 bases. The trim removed 7 bases at V and 3 bases at J, leaving 14 bases unmatched. The CDR3 runs 16 residues. CDR3 sequence reads: CASTLSGGGIKETQYF. Written as DNA, the CDR3 is TGTGCCAGCACCCTCTCTGGGGGGGGAATTAAAGAGACCCAGTACTTC.

The chain uses TRBV10-3 and TRBJ1-3; unclear D gene. The V end lost 8 bases, the J end lost 0 bases, and 8 bases lay between the germline ends. CDR3 length equals 13 residues. Per germline, CDR1 ENHRY and CDR2 SYGVKD. The CDR3 is CAICPDSGNTIYF. CDR3 bases: TGTGCCATCTGCCCAGACTCTGGAAACACCATATATTTT.

This clonotype has only a few counts. V and J are TRBV19 and TRBJ1-5; 10 nucleotides align to TRBD1. Germline V gene data show CDR1 as LNHDA and CDR2 as SQIVND (reference sequence). V shed 3 bases, J shed 5 bases, and the junction held 7 bases outside the gene matches. CDR3 size: 16 residues. The chain's CDR3 is CASSMVGTGEDQPQHF. The CDR3 nucleotides are TGTGCCAGTAGTATGGTTGGGACAGGGGAGGATCAGCCCCAGCATTTT.

Ten or more counts support this clonotype. The rearrangement links TRBV7-3 to TRBJ2-1; D possibly corresponds to TRBD2 (6 bases). This CDR3 has 14 amino acids. V was clipped by 5 bases and J by 4 bases, with 12 bases between them. Germline V gene data show CDR1 as SGHTA and CDR2 as FQGTGA. DNA of the CDR3: TGTGCCAGCAGCAACCTCGGGGGTTACAATGAGCAGTTCTTC. It specifies CASSNLGGYNEQFF. Complete variable domain (other parts from reference TRBV7-3 and TRBJ2-1): GAGVSQTPSNKVTEKGKYVELRCDPISGHTALYWYRQSLGQGPEFLIYFQGTGAADDSGLPNDRFFAVRPEGSVSTLKIQRTERGDSAVYLCASSNLGGYNEQFFGPGTRLTVL.

The chain combines TRBV7-9 with TRBJ2-6; D is uncertain. CDR3 length: 15 residues. Trimming shortened V by 3 bases and J by 4 bases, and 10 bases separated the two germline ends. Germline V gene lookup returns CDR1 SEHNR and CDR2 FQNEAQ (reference sequence). CDR3 in amino acids: CASSFIGSGANVLTF. In DNA, the CDR3 is TGTGCCAGCAGCTTTATCGGGTCAGGGGCCAACGTCCTGACTTTC.

This chain joins TRBV6-5 and TRBJ1-5; TRBD1 agrees at 7 bases. The CDR3 loop spans 15 amino acids. Per germline, CDR1 MNHEY and CDR2 SVGAGI. V shed 5 bases, J shed 1 base, and the junction held 5 bases outside the gene matches. CDR3: CASSRQGKSNQPQHF. In DNA, the CDR3 is TGTGCCAGCAGTAGACAGGGTAAGAGCAATCAGCCCCAGCATTTT.

This clonotype was picked up a small number of times. The chain couples TRBV12-3 or TRBV12-4 to TRBJ2-1; D call uncertain. Trimming took 8 bases from V and 4 from J, leaving 12 bases between them. The CDR3 loop spans 13 amino acids. The CDR3 DNA reads TGTGCCAGCGGGCAGCGAGGATACAATGAGCAGTTCTTC. Amino acid sequence: CASGQRGYNEQFF.

This clonotype has a count of ten or more. The gene calls are TRBV10-2 and TRBJ2-7, with 11 bases lining up with TRBD2. The ends lost 8 bases at V and 1 base at J; junction bases unmatched: 1. Germline CDR1 is WSHSY and CDR2 is SAAADI. This CDR3 is 13 amino acids long. CDR3 DNA sequence: TGCGCCAGCCGACTAGCGGGGTCCTACGAGCAGTACTTC. Translating gives CASRLAGSYEQYF.

This clonotype was seen only a few times. This chain joins TRBV5-1 and TRBJ2-2; D is possibly TRBD1 (7 bases). Germline V lookup: CDR1 SGHRS, CDR2 YFSETQ. V lost 7 bases, J lost 3 bases, and 13 bases lay in between. The CDR3 loop spans 14 amino acids. DNA of the CDR3: TGCGCCAGCTCGGAGGGACAGTACACCGGGGAGCTGTTTTTT. Translating it yields CASSEGQYTGELFF.

V usage is TRBV2 and J usage is TRBJ2-6; 7 positions agree with TRBD2. The CDR3 has 17 residues. CDR1 and CDR2 from the germline V gene are SNHLY and FYNNEI. Trimming took 2 bases from V and 0 from J; bases not matched to a gene: 4. The CDR3 sequence: CASSEWGGSSGANVLTF. In DNA form, the CDR3 reads TGTGCCAGCAGTGAATGGGGCGGGAGCTCTGGGGCCAACGTCCTGACTTTC.

The rearrangement joins TRBV20-1 to TRBJ2-7, with 8 bases identical to TRBD1. Germline loops: CDR1 DFQATT, CDR2 SNEGSKA (reference sequence). This CDR3 is 13 amino acids long. The trim removed 2 bases at V and 3 bases at J, leaving 3 bases unmatched. DNA for the CDR3: TGCAGTGCTAGATCCGACAGGGGCTACGAGCAGTACTTC. It yields the protein CSARSDRGYEQYF.

This clonotype was observed a handful of times. The V call is TRBV28, the J call TRBJ2-7; unclear D gene. CDR1 and CDR2 from the germline V gene are MDHEN and SYDVKM. Trimming left V 6 bases short and J 2 bases short, with 8 bases between. The length of the CDR3 is 12 residues. CDR3 in DNA: TGTGCCAGCAGCACCGCTCCCTACGAGCAGTACTTC. This encodes CASSTAPYEQYF.

This chain uses TRBV7-2 with TRBJ1-1; D remains unclear. The CDR3 loop spans 16 amino acids. Germline V gene lookup returns CDR1 SGHTA and CDR2 FQGNSA. Trimming removed 1 base at V and 0 bases at J, with 12 bases between. The CDR3: CASSLEGRTLNTEAFF. The DNA of the CDR3 is TGTGCCAGCAGCTTAGAGGGAAGGACCCTGAACACTGAAGCTTTCTTT. The entire variable domain, with the rest obtained from reference TRBV7-2 and TRBJ1-1, is as follows: GAGVSQSPSNKVTEKGKDVELRCDPISGHTALYWYRQSLGQGLEFLIYFQGNSAPDKSGLPSDRFSAERTGGSVSTLTIQRTQQEDSAVYLCASSLEGRTLNTEAFFGQGTRLTVV.